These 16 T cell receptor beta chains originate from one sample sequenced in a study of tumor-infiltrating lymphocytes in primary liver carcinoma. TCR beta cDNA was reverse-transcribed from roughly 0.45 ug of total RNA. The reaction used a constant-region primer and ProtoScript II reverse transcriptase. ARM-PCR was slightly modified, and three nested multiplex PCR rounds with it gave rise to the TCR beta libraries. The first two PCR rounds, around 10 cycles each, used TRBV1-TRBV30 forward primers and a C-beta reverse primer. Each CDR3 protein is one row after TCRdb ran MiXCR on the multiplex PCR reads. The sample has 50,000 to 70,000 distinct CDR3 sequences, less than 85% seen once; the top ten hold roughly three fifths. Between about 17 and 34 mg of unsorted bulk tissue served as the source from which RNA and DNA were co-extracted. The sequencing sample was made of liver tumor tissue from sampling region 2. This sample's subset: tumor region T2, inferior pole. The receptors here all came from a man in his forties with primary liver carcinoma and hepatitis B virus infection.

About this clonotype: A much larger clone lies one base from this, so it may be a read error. The CDR3 is CASRTSAPPNTRELFF. The CDR3, as DNA: TGCGCCAGTAGAACTAGCGCACCACCGAACACCAGGGAGCTGTTTTTT. The gene calls are TRBV5-1 and TRBJ2-2, with TRBD2 matching over 7 bases. This CDR3 comprises 16 residues. CDR1 is SGHRS, CDR2 YFSETQ, per germline.

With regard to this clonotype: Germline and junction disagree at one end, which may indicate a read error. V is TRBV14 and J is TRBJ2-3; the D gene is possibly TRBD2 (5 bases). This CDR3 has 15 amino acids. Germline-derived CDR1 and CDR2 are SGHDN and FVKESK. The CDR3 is CTSSQAPGTLGTQYF. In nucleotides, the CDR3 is TGTACCAGCAGCCAAGCTCCGGGAACATTAGGTACGCAGTATTTT.

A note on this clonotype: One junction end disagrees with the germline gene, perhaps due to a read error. The CDR3: CAWRMNTEAIF. The CDR3 nucleotides are TGTGCCTGGAGGATGAACACTGAAGCTATCTTT. The rearrangement uses TRBV30 and TRBJ1-1, with D uncertain. Germline CDR1 GTSNPN, CDR2 SVGIG (reference sequence). The CDR3 extends over 11 amino acids.

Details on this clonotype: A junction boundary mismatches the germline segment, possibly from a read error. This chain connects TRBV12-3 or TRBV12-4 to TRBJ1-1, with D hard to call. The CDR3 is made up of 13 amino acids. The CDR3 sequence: CASSLSDLTEVFF. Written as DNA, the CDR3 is TGTGCCAGCAGTTTATCGGATCTCACTGAAGTTTTCTTT.

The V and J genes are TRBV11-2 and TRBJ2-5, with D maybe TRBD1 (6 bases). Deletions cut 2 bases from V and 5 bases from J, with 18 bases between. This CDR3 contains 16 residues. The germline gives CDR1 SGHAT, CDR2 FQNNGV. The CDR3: CASSLTVGGSWETQYF. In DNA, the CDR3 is TGTGCCAGCAGCTTAACAGTAGGGGGTTCGTGGGAGACCCAGTACTTC. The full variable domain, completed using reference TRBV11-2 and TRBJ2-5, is EAGVAQSPRYKIIEKRQSVAFWCNPISGHATLYWYQQILGQGPKLLIQFQNNGVVDDSQLPKDRFSAERLKGVDSTLKIQPAKLEDSAVYLCASSLTVGGSWETQYFGPGTRLLVL.

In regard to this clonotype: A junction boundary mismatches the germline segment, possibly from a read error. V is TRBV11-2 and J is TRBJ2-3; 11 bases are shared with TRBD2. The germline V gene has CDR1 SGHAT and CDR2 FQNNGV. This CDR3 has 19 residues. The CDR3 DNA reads TGTGCCAGCAGCCGATCGCCGATACTAGCGGGAGAGAGGACAGATACGCAATATTTT. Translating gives CASSRSPILAGERTDTQYF.

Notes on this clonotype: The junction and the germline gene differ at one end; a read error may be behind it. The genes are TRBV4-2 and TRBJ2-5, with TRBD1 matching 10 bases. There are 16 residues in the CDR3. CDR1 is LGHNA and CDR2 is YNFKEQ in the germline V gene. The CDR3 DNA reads TGTGCCAGCAGCCAAGACGGGACAGGGGCCCAAGAGACACAGTACTTC. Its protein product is CASSQDGTGAQETQYF.

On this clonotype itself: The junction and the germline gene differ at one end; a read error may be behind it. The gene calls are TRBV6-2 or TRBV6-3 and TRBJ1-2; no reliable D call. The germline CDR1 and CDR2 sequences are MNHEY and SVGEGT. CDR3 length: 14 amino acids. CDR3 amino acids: CASSYSSGNYGYSF. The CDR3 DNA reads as TGTGCCAGCAGTTACTCCTCGGGAAACTATGGCTACAGCTTC.

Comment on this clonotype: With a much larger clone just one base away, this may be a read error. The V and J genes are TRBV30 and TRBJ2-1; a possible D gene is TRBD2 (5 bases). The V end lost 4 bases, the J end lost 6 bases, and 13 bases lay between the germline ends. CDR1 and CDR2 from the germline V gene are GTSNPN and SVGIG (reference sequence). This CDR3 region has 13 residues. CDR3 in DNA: TGTGCCTGGATGGTGGGGAGTCTCAATGAGCAGTTCTTC. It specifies CAWMVGSLNEQFF. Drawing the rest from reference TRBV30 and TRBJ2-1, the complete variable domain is SQTIHQWPATLVQPVGSPLSLECTVEGTSNPNLYWYRQAAGRGLQLLFYSVGIGQISSEVPQNLSASRPQDRQFILSSKKLLLSDSGFYLCAWMVGSLNEQFFGPGTRLTVL.

CDR3 in DNA: TGTGCCAGCAGCCAAGTTACCCGGGTGACTAGCCGTACATTGTTCTCAGATACGCAGTATTTT. It yields the protein CASSQVTRVTSRTLFSDTQYF. The chain has TRBV14 and TRBJ2-3; 7 bases agree with TRBD2. The CDR3 runs to 21 residues. The germline V gene has CDR1 SGHDN and CDR2 FVKESK. V was clipped by 1 base and J by 4 bases; unmatched bases: 23.

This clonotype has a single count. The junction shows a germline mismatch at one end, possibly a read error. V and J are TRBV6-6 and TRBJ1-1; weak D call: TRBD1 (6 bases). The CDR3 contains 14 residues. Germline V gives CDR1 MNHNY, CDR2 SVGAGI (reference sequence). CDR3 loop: CAGRNTGPNTEASF. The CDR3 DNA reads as TGTGCCGGCCGAAACACAGGGCCGAACACTGAAGCTTCCTTT.

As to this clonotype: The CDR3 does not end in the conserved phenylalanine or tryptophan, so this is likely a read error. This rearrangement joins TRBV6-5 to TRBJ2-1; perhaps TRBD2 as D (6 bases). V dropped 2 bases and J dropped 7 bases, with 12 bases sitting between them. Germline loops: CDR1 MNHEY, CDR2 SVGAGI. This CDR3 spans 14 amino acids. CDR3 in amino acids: CASSYQTSFNEQFL. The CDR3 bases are TGTGCCAGCAGTTACCAGACTAGTTTTAATGAGCAGTTCTTA.

CDR3 residues: CSVEDSDYDEQFF. The CDR3 DNA follows: TGCAGCGTCGAGGACAGTGATTACGATGAGCAGTTCTTC. This sequence joins TRBV29-1 and TRBJ2-1; possibly TRBD1 for D (6 bases). CDR1 is SQVTM, CDR2 ANQGSEA, per germline. The CDR3 contains 13 residues. V lost 6 bases and J lost 8, with 17 bases in between.

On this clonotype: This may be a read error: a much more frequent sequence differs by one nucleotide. CDR3 in amino acids: CVSSESGSSSGTQYF. CDR3 sequence (DNA): TGTGTCAGCAGTGAAAGTGGGAGTAGTAGCGGTACGCAGTATTTT. The rearrangement joins TRBV6-1 to TRBJ2-3; D may be TRBD2 (6 bases). The germline V gene encodes CDR1 MNHNS and CDR2 SASEGT. The CDR3 runs 15 residues.

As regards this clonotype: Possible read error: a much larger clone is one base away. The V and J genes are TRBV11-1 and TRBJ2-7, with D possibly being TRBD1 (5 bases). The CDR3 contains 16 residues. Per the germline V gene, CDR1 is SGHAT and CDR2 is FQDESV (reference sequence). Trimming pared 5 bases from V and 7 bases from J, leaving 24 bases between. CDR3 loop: CASSLCVRASLGEQYF. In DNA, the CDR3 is TGTGCCAGCAGCCTGTGCGTCAGGGCGTCCCTGGGGGAGCAGTACTTC.

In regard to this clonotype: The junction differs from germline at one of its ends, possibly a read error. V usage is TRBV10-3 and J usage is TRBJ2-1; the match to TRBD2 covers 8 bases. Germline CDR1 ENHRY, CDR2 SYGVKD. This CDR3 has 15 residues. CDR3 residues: CDISEMSGGYNEHFF. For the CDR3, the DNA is TGTGACATCAGTGAGATGAGCGGGGGTTACAATGAGCACTTCTTC.